The 32 T cell receptor beta chains below come from one sample, sequenced in a study of CXCR3-negative and CXCR3-positive naive CD8 T cells. With UMI labels, 5' RACE was used to prepare the TRB cDNA libraries. TCRdb re-analyzed the 5' RACE reads; it lists each CDR3 protein once, without DNA. The listing records over 35,000 distinct CDR3 sequences. Sample: naive CXCR3- CD8+ T cells from blood. Stated subset: CD45RO-CCR7+CD27+CD95- naive CD8+ T cells lacking CXCR3 (TNR3-). All receptors come from a human donor in good health. Some clones in this sample may be carry-over from other donors' samples.

The V and J genes are TRBV7-9 and TRBJ2-7; the D gene TCRdb calls, TRBD2, cannot be checked with no DNA. In germline, CDR1 is SEHNR, CDR2 FQNEAQ (reference sequence). The CDR3 covers 17 residues. This CDR3 reads CASSRHISGPQSYEQYF.

This chain links TRBV6-2 or TRBV6-3 with TRBJ2-6. The CDR3 contains 15 residues. CDR1 MNHEY and CDR2 SVGEGT come from the germline V gene. The CDR3 protein is CASSYSLAGANVLTF.

The J gene is TRBJ2-3, the V gene TRBV7-8; TCRdb gives TRBD2 as the D gene, but with no DNA this cannot be confirmed. The CDR3 is 17 residues long. Germline CDR1 reads SGHVS; CDR2 reads FQNEAQ. The CDR3 here is CASSLPIAGGSTDTQYF.

This sequence joins TRBV6-1 and TRBJ2-2; TCRdb names TRBD1, which stays unverified in the absence of DNA. Germline-derived CDR1 and CDR2 are MNHNS and SASEGT. The CDR3 is 16 residues long. The CDR3 is CASRGPGQGDDGELFF.

The chain joins TRBV12-3 or TRBV12-4 to TRBJ2-7; lacking DNA, the TRBD1 call made by TCRdb goes unchecked. CDR3 length: 17 amino acids. The CDR3: CASSLEVIGRYSYEQYF.

The V call is TRBV7-8, the J call TRBJ2-1. This CDR3 spans 13 amino acids. CDR1 SGHVS and CDR2 FQNEAQ come from the germline V gene. This CDR3 is CASSVLDYNEQFF.

CDR3 sequence reads: CSVDTRGEGNWETQYF. V is TRBV29-1 and J is TRBJ2-5; TCRdb's D gene call, TRBD1, goes unchecked for lack of DNA. Germline CDR1 reads SQVTM; CDR2 reads ANQGSEA. This CDR3 has 16 residues.

This chain joins TRBV7-6 and TRBJ2-7. Germline V gives CDR1 SGHVS, CDR2 FNYEAQ. The CDR3 has 14 residues. CDR3 sequence: CASSLEEGLYEQYF.

V is TRBV23-1 and J is TRBJ2-1; TCRdb picks TRBD1, but there is no DNA to check that call. TRBV23-1 is an ORF for which the function is uncertain. CDR3 size: 16 residues. The CDR3 sequence is CASSQSGRDRGPEQFF.

The rearrangement uses TRBV6-5 and TRBJ2-1; TCRdb returns TRBD2, unconfirmable since there is no DNA. CDR1 MNHEY and CDR2 SVGAGI come from the germline V gene. CDR3 length: 19 amino acids. CDR3 loop: CASSYGPPSGGSSYNEQFF.

This sequence joins TRBV2 and TRBJ2-2; TCRdb designates TRBD2, a call that cannot be tested without DNA. Germline assignment: CDR1 SNHLY and CDR2 FYNNEI. The CDR3 consists of 17 residues. The chain's CDR3 is CASGPYTSGGRTGELFF.

The chain carries TRBV5-1 and TRBJ1-1; the D call of TRBD1 rests on TCRdb alone, since no DNA is present to check it. This CDR3 comprises 14 residues. Germline V gives CDR1 SGHRS, CDR2 YFSETQ. CDR3 protein: CASSSGTGDTEAFF. Together with reference TRBV5-1 and TRBJ1-1, the CDR3 gives the full variable domain: KAGVTQTPRYLIKTRGQQVTLSCSPISGHRSVSWYQQTPGQGLQFLFEYFSETQRNKGNFPGRFSGRQFSNSRSEMNVSTLELGDSALYLCASSSGTGDTEAFFGQGTRLTVV.

J is TRBJ2-1 and V is TRBV7-2; TCRdb names TRBD2, which stays unverified in the absence of DNA. The CDR3 has 17 amino acids. Germline loops: CDR1 SGHTA, CDR2 FQGNSA. The CDR3 region is CASSSPTSGGAYNEQFF.

The chain carries TRBV6-5 and TRBJ1-1. The V gene's germline CDR1 is MNHEY and CDR2 SVGAGI. The CDR3 is 14 amino acids. CDR3 amino acids: CASRLQGRITEAFF.

The V and J genes are TRBV6-2 or TRBV6-3 and TRBJ1-1; no DNA is available, so the TRBD1 call from TCRdb remains unchecked. The CDR3 is 14 residues long. The V gene's germline CDR1 is MNHEY and CDR2 SVGEGT. The CDR3 reads CASSYGDMVTEAFF.

The chain recombines TRBV20-1 with TRBJ2-5; TCRdb's D call, TRBD1, is unchecked because there is no DNA. This CDR3 is built from 14 residues. The germline gives CDR1 DFQATT, CDR2 SNEGSKA (reference sequence). This CDR3 reads CSARGATGEETQYF.

This sequence joins TRBV5-1 and TRBJ2-1. Germline assignment: CDR1 SGHRS and CDR2 YFSETQ. CDR3 size: 12 residues. The CDR3 sequence is CASSLVYNEQFF.

The chain couples TRBV20-1 to TRBJ2-5; TCRdb proposes TRBD1, but this gene call is untestable without DNA. This CDR3 is 13 amino acids long. Germline-derived CDR1 and CDR2 are DFQATT and SNEGSKA (reference sequence). The CDR3: CSATTGGKKTQYF.

The chain uses TRBV6-5 and TRBJ2-1. The germline V gene encodes CDR1 MNHEY and CDR2 SVGAGI. The CDR3 length is 14 residues. CDR3: CASAFLGGNNEQFF.

Measured by frequency, this clonotype is medium-sized (0.01 to 0.1%). The rearrangement uses TRBV14 and TRBJ2-7. CDR1 is SGHDN and CDR2 is FVKESK in the germline V gene. This CDR3 has 11 residues. CDR3: CASSHSYEQYF.

CDR3 residues: CASSFSPYRGFYEQYF. V gene TRBV7-2 combines with J gene TRBJ2-7; TCRdb returns TRBD1, unconfirmable since there is no DNA. This CDR3 region has 16 residues. CDR1 SGHTA and CDR2 FQGNSA come from the germline V gene.

This chain uses TRBV19 with TRBJ1-5. Germline CDR1 LNHDA, CDR2 SQIVND (reference sequence). The CDR3 contains 12 residues. CDR3 amino acids: CASTGGNQPQHF.

This chain joins TRBV4-2 and TRBJ1-1; lacking DNA, the TRBD1 call made by TCRdb goes unchecked. The length of the CDR3 is 14 residues. Germline CDR1 and CDR2: LGHNA and YNFKEQ. The chain's CDR3 is CASSQGGVKTGVFF.

Here the CDR3 reads CASTRDRNSADTEAFF. The rearrangement joins TRBV19 to TRBJ1-1; TCRdb gives TRBD1 as the D gene, but with no DNA this cannot be confirmed. The CDR3 runs 16 residues. The germline CDR1 and CDR2 sequences are LNHDA and SQIVND (reference sequence).

The chain recombines TRBV28 with TRBJ1-1. This CDR3 has 13 amino acids. Germline CDR1 reads MDHEN; CDR2 reads SYDVKM. CDR3 sequence: CASTLSPRTEAFF.

This chain connects TRBV7-2 to TRBJ2-1. Germline V gene sequence: CDR1 SGHTA, CDR2 FQGNSA. The CDR3 extends over 11 amino acids. CDR3 loop: CASSPAGEQFF.

This chain joins TRBV29-1 and TRBJ2-2. The CDR3 runs to 14 residues. CDR1 SQVTM and CDR2 ANQGSEA come from the germline V gene. The CDR3 region is CSVPENANTGELFF.

The chain employs TRBV28 and TRBJ2-5; TCRdb reports TRBD1, a call that lacks DNA to check it against. Germline V gene data show CDR1 as MDHEN and CDR2 as SYDVKM. The CDR3 extends over 13 amino acids. The CDR3: CASSYRGPETQYF.

The V call is TRBV12-3 or TRBV12-4, the J call TRBJ2-6. The CDR3 extends over 14 amino acids. This chain's CDR3 is CASSLEAGANVLTF.

The chain combines TRBV28 with TRBJ1-1. The CDR3 runs 16 residues. The germline V gene has CDR1 MDHEN and CDR2 SYDVKM. CDR3 loop: CASSILATGSNTEAFF.

V and J are TRBV29-1 and TRBJ1-1. The V gene's germline CDR1 is SQVTM and CDR2 ANQGSEA. The CDR3 has 12 amino acids. The CDR3: CSVEVPGTEAFF. Filled out from reference TRBV29-1 and TRBJ1-1, the complete variable domain reads SAVISQKPSRDICQRGTSLTIQCQVDSQVTMMFWYRQQPGQSLTLIATANQGSEATYESGFVIDKFPISRPNLTFSTLTVSNMSPEDSSIYLCSVEVPGTEAFFGQGTRLTVV.

The V gene is TRBV6-5, the J gene TRBJ2-1; the TCRdb D gene call, TRBD2, has no DNA to confirm it. This CDR3 contains 16 residues. The germline V gene encodes CDR1 MNHEY and CDR2 SVGAGI. The CDR3 loop reads CASSPLPASSYNEQFF.